These T cell receptor beta chains were read from a single sample in a study of human T cells and chemical hapten exposure. TCRdb analysed the RACE reads with MiXCR anew, one entry per CDR3 protein. This table has about 120,000 distinct CDR3 sequences, 9.5% to 13% appearing once. The material sequenced was whole blood, taken in connection with sensitization to the hapten diphenylcyclopropenone (DPC). Receptors were obtained from a woman aged 45-65 years with alopecia areata. Some clones in this sample may be carry-over from other donors' samples. The CDR3 runs from the conserved cysteine through the conserved F or W. A D gene is named only where the DNA matches it firmly. Some rows have no size entry. The others give once, few or many, or a class for an expanded clone.

>few|TRBV6-6|TRBJ2-4|-
CASSGSGARIVGNIQYF
TGTGCCAGCAGTGGATCAGGGGCACGCATCGTGGGAAACATTCAGTACTTC
>many|TRBV5-1|TRBJ2-2|-
CASSGGFPNTGELFF
TGCGCCAGCAGCGGAGGGTTTCCGAACACCGGGGAGCTGTTTTTT
>few|TRBV12-3/TRBV12-4|TRBJ2-1|-
CASTSARVYNEQFF
TGTGCCAGCACCTCTGCACGGGTCTACAATGAGCAGTTCTTC
>many|TRBV6-5|TRBJ2-1|TRBD2
CASSLSLSGSAYNEQFF
TGTGCCAGCAGTTTATCCCTAAGCGGGAGTGCATACAATGAGCAGTTCTTC
>many|TRBV7-2|TRBJ2-1|TRBD1
CASSLAGQGVMNEQFF
TGTGCCAGCAGCTTAGCCGGACAGGGCGTAATGAATGAGCAGTTCTTC
>-|TRBV12-3/TRBV12-4|TRBJ2-1|-
CASSLGLVSNNEQFF
TGTGCCAGCAGTTTAGGACTAGTCTCAAACAATGAGCAGTTCTTC
>-|TRBV29-1|TRBJ1-1|-
CSVVGQEDIEAFF
TGCAGCGTTGTAGGGCAGGAAGACATTGAAGCTTTCTTT
>many|TRBV7-7|TRBJ2-2|TRBD2
CASSLTSGSLIGELFF
TGTGCCAGCAGTTTAACTAGCGGGAGTTTAATAGGGGAGCTGTTTTTT
>few|TRBV7-6|TRBJ1-1|TRBD1
CASSLAGGQGLMNTEAFF
TGTGCCAGCAGCTTAGCGGGTGGACAGGGCCTTATGAACACTGAAGCTTTCTTT
>-|TRBV27|TRBJ2-1|-
CASTRGSSGSNEQFF
TGTGCCAGCACCCGAGGGTCCTCAGGGAGCAATGAGCAGTTCTTC
>few|TRBV29-1|TRBJ1-5|-
CSVGDGLLGNQPQHF
TGCAGCGTTGGCGATGGTCTTCTTGGCAATCAGCCCCAGCATTTT
>many|TRBV28|TRBJ1-1|-
CASSGLGYTEAFF
TGTGCCAGCAGCGGATTGGGGTACACTGAAGCTTTCTTT
>few|TRBV18|TRBJ2-2|-
CASSPSGTSLTGELFF
TGTGCCAGCTCACCCTCGGGGACGTCGCTCACCGGGGAGCTGTTTTTT
>-|TRBV7-2|TRBJ2-7|TRBD2
CASSLRPWGGYEQYF
TGTGCCAGCAGCCTACGACCCTGGGGGGGTTACGAGCAGTACTTC
>few|TRBV28|TRBJ2-7|TRBD1
CASSSDRAYEQYF
TGTGCCAGCAGCTCGGACAGGGCCTACGAGCAGTACTTC
>many|TRBV2|TRBJ1-6|TRBD1
CASTRGQGGPLHF
TGTGCCAGCACCCGGGGACAGGGGGGACCCCTCCACTTT
>-|TRBV6-5|TRBJ2-3|-
CASSYSPGRTDTQYF
TGTGCCAGCAGTTACTCGCCAGGGCGCACAGATACGCAGTATTTT
>-|TRBV3-1|TRBJ2-7|TRBD2
CASLSSGNEQYF
TGTGCCAGCCTGAGTAGCGGGAACGAGCAGTACTTC
>few|TRBV10-3|TRBJ2-7|TRBD1
CAISRTGFEQYF
TGTGCCATCAGCAGGACAGGGTTCGAGCAGTACTTC
>-|TRBV11-2|TRBJ2-5|TRBD1
CASSFERGQGRTQYF
TGTGCCAGCAGCTTTGAGCGGGGACAGGGAAGGACCCAGTACTTC
>-|TRBV28|TRBJ2-7|TRBD1
CASSLPRGPYEQYF
TGTGCCAGCAGTTTGCCCAGGGGGCCGTACGAGCAGTACTTC
>-|TRBV5-1|TRBJ1-1|-
CASSLGQNSEAFF
TGCGCCAGCAGCTTGGGCCAGAACTCTGAAGCTTTCTTT
>many|TRBV20-1|TRBJ2-4|-
CSARDPGAGSLNIQYF
TGCAGTGCTAGAGATCCCGGAGCAGGGTCTTTAAACATTCAGTACTTC
>few|TRBV12-3/TRBV12-4|TRBJ1-2|-
CASSLTRIYGYTF
TGTGCCAGCAGTCTCACTCGGATCTATGGCTACACCTTC
>few|TRBV29-1|TRBJ2-3|TRBD1
CSVGTGGADTQYF
TGCAGCGTTGGGACAGGGGGTGCAGATACGCAGTATTTT
>-|TRBV4-1|TRBJ1-5|-
CASSEMGASNQPQHF
TGCGCCAGCAGCGAAATGGGGGCAAGCAATCAGCCCCAGCATTTT
>-|TRBV3-1|TRBJ1-3|-
CASSQVRSTGNTIYF
TGTGCCAGCAGCCAAGTTCGGTCGACTGGAAACACCATATATTTT
>-|TRBV11-2|TRBJ2-5|-
CASSSPGRETQYF
TGTGCCAGCAGCTCCCCGGGGAGAGAGACCCAGTACTTC
>-|TRBV20-1|TRBJ2-7|TRBD1
CSARYGYLGDRVYEQYF
TGCAGTGCTAGATATGGGTACCTCGGGGACAGGGTGTACGAGCAGTACTTC
>-|TRBV20-1|TRBJ1-1|-
CSARGGRANTEAFF
TGCAGTGCGAGAGGAGGCAGGGCGAACACTGAAGCTTTCTTT
>-|TRBV7-2|TRBJ1-3|TRBD1
CASRMRQGNLGNTIYF
TGTGCCAGCAGGATGAGACAGGGGAACCTCGGAAACACCATATATTTT
>few|TRBV5-1|TRBJ2-5|TRBD2
CASSLPGLAGGKGETQYF
TGCGCCAGCAGCCTTCCGGGACTAGCGGGGGGCAAGGGAGAGACCCAGTACTTC
>many|TRBV6-6|TRBJ1-2|-
CASSYPTGFYYGYTF
TGTGCCAGCAGTTACCCTACAGGGTTTTACTATGGCTACACCTTC
>many|TRBV5-4|TRBJ1-6|-
CASSLVKGVAYNSPLHF
TGTGCCAGCAGCTTGGTTAAAGGGGTCGCCTATAATTCACCCCTCCACTTT
>many|TRBV6-1|TRBJ1-5|-
CASRKQEHSNQPQHF
TGTGCCAGCAGGAAGCAGGAACATAGCAATCAGCCCCAGCATTTT
>many|TRBV20-1|TRBJ1-5|-
CSASMSQPQHF
TGCAGTGCTAGCATGAGCCAGCCCCAGCATTTT
>few|TRBV19|TRBJ2-6|-
CASGPNSGANVLTF
TGTGCCAGCGGCCCCAACTCTGGGGCCAACGTCCTGACTTTC
>-|TRBV18|TRBJ1-4|-
CASSRLSAATNEKLFF
TGTGCCAGCTCACGGTTATCAGCTGCAACTAATGAAAAACTGTTTTTT
>-|TRBV2|TRBJ2-1|-
CASSDVGGRYNEQFF
TGTGCCAGCAGTGACGTAGGGGGTCGCTACAATGAGCAGTTCTTC
>few|TRBV7-2|TRBJ2-5|-
CASSPGRVETQYF
TGTGCCAGCAGCCCTGGGCGGGTGGAGACCCAGTACTTC
>many|TRBV29-1|TRBJ2-5|-
CSVDGLIQETQYF
TGCAGCGTTGACGGGCTAATCCAAGAGACCCAGTACTTC
>-|TRBV11-2|TRBJ2-7|TRBD1
CASRIPGRGIYEQYF
TGTGCCAGCAGGATCCCCGGCAGGGGGATCTACGAGCAGTACTTC
>many|TRBV5-1|TRBJ2-7|TRBD2
CASSPPGLADAVHLF
TGCGCCAGCAGCCCTCCGGGACTAGCCGACGCGGTCCACCTCTTC
>few|TRBV7-2|TRBJ1-1|TRBD1
CASSSIVGDSEAFF
TGTGCCAGCAGCTCTATCGTGGGGGACAGTGAAGCTTTCTTT
>-|TRBV10-1|TRBJ2-7|-
CASSDKRTRTF
TGCGCCAGCAGTGATAAACGGACAAGAACGTTC
>many|TRBV28|TRBJ2-5|-
CASSLGVAGKETQYF
TGTGCCAGCAGTTTAGGAGTGGCGGGGAAAGAGACCCAGTACTTC